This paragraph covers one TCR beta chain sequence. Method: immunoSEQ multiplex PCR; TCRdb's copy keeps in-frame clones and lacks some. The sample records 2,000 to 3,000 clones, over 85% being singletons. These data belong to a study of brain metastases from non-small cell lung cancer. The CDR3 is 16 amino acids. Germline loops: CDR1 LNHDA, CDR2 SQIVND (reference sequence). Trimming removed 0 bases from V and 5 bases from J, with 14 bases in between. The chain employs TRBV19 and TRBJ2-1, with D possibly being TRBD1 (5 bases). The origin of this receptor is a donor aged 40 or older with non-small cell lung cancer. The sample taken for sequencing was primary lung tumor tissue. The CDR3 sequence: CASSIDPGRLNNEQFF. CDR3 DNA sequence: TGTGCCAGTAGTATAGATCCAGGGCGCCTAAACAATGAGCAGTTCTTC.